The rows below give T cell receptor beta chains drawn from one sample of a study of cytotoxic CD8 clonotypes in ibrutinib-treated CLL. Method: immunoSEQ multiplex PCR; TCRdb's copy keeps in-frame clones and lacks some. The repertoire consists of roughly 180,000 clones, with under 85% occurring once and the leading ten covering about 4.6%. The starting material was PBMCs, obtained after 24 months of ibrutinib treatment. The receptors were sampled from a human donor with chronic lymphocytic leukemia. Both conserved end residues are part of each CDR3. D genes are given only for firm matches. The size entry is marked missing in some rows and otherwise reads once, few, many or a size class.

size,V,J,D,DNA,CDR3
NA,TRBV4-3,TRBJ2-2,NA,TGCGCCAGCAGCCAAGATCGTAGGGTTAGCACCGGGGAGCTGTTTTTT,CASSQDRRVSTGELFF
NA,TRBV4-2,TRBJ1-1,NA,TGTGCCAGCATGATGACTATTGAAGCTTTCTTT,CASMMTIEAFF
NA,TRBV28,TRBJ2-3,TRBD1,TGTGCCAGCAAGGGCCAGGGGGCAGGCACAGATACGCAGTATTTT,CASKGQGAGTDTQYF
few,TRBV7-7,TRBJ1-1,NA,TGTGCCAGCAGCTCCGCAGTGAACACTGAAGCTTTCTTT,CASSSAVNTEAFF
NA,TRBV30,TRBJ2-7,NA,TGTGCCTCCCCCCCCCGCCGCTACGAGCAGTACTTC,CASPPRRYEQYF
NA,TRBV21-1,TRBJ1-4,NA,TGTGCCACCCCCCCGGCGGCTAATGAAAAACTGTTTTTT,CATPPAANEKLFF
NA,TRBV19,TRBJ1-2,TRBD1,TGTGCCAGTAGTATAGACAGGGGGACTCTTTATGGCTACACCTTC,CASSIDRGTLYGYTF
NA,TRBV28,TRBJ2-1,NA,TGTGCCAGCGAGCGGCAGGGTACGAGTGAGCAGTTCTTC,CASERQGTSEQFF
NA,TRBV28,TRBJ2-3,NA,TGTGCCAGCAGTCCGGAGGGCGGATTCACAGATACGCAGTATTTT,CASSPEGGFTDTQYF
NA,TRBV11-2,TRBJ2-5,NA,TGTGCCAGCAGCTCCGGACTCGGTAGGGGGGAGACCCAGTACTTC,CASSSGLGRGETQYF
NA,TRBV4-3,TRBJ2-2,TRBD1,TGCGCCAGCAGCCGGACAGGGAACACCGGGGAGCTGTTTTTT,CASSRTGNTGELFF
NA,TRBV7-8,TRBJ1-4,TRBD1,TGTGCCAGCAGCCCCGACAGGGGCCTTCCTAATGAAAAACTGTTTTTT,CASSPDRGLPNEKLFF
NA,TRBV2,TRBJ2-7,NA,TGTGCCAGCAGACCAAACGTAAACGAGCAGTACTTC,CASRPNVNEQYF
NA,TRBV15,TRBJ2-1,NA,TGTGCCACCAGCCGGACGGACAATGAGCAGTTCTTC,CATSRTDNEQFF
NA,TRBV5-3,TRBJ1-2,NA,TGTGCCAGAAGTCGCGCCGGGGCCAGGGGACACTATGGCTACACCTTC,CARSRAGARGHYGYTF
NA,TRBV6-5,TRBJ1-5,NA,TGTGCCAGCAGTGACAGCCACAGTCAGCCCCAGCATTTT,CASSDSHSQPQHF
NA,TRBV6-5,TRBJ2-7,TRBD1,TGTGCCAGCAGTTACTCACAGGGGGCCGCGTACGAGCAGTACTTC,CASSYSQGAAYEQYF
NA,TRBV5-8,TRBJ1-5,NA,TGTGCCAGCAGCTTGAGGTCCTCAGGAATATGGGGTCAGCCCCAGCATTTT,CASSLRSSGIWGQPQHF
NA,TRBV7-8,TRBJ1-1,TRBD1,TGTGCCAGCAGCAAGGACAGGGGTGTCGGTGAAGCTTTCTTT,CASSKDRGVGEAFF
NA,TRBV5-1,TRBJ2-7,NA,TGCGCCAGCAGCTTGGACGGGGATACCTACGAGCAGTACTTC,CASSLDGDTYEQYF
NA,TRBV11-3,TRBJ2-1,TRBD2,TGTGCCAGCAGCCTTACTGGGCCGGGGGGAAATGAGCAGTTCTTC,CASSLTGPGGNEQFF
NA,TRBV30,TRBJ2-3,NA,TGTGCCTGGAGTGTAATAGCGTCAGATACGCAGTATTTT,CAWSVIASDTQYF
once,TRBV19,TRBJ1-3,NA,TGTGCCAGTAGTGCCGGGACCCATACTGGAAACACCATATATTTT,CASSAGTHTGNTIYF
NA,TRBV19,TRBJ2-3,TRBD1,TGTGCCAGTAGCCCCGGACAGGGAAGCACATATACGCAGTATTTT,CASSPGQGSTYTQYF
NA,TRBV5-6,TRBJ2-5,NA,TGTGCCAGCAACCCCTTTGCTCCGGGAGACCAAGAGACCCAGTACTTC,CASNPFAPGDQETQYF
many,TRBV28,TRBJ2-7,NA,TGTGCCACCCGGAAGGGCGGCACCTACGAGCAGTACTTC,CATRKGGTYEQYF
NA,TRBV6-7,TRBJ1-1,NA,TGTGCCAGCAGTTACTCCGGGGGTACTGAAGCTTTCTTT,CASSYSGGTEAFF
few,TRBV27,TRBJ1-1,NA,TGTGCCAGCAGTCCCCGGGACATGGGTAAGAACACTGAAGCTTTCTTT,CASSPRDMGKNTEAFF
few,TRBV6-6,TRBJ1-4,NA,TGTGCCAGCAGGACAGAAAAACTGTTTTTT,CASRTEKLFF
NA,TRBV15,TRBJ1-2,TRBD1,TGTGCCACCAGCCCCACAGGGGAAAGAGGCGGCTACACCTTC,CATSPTGERGGYTF
NA,TRBV11-1,TRBJ2-1,NA,TGTGCCAGCAGCTTGATCCTGAACATTCCCTCCTACAATGAGCAGTTCTTC,CASSLILNIPSYNEQFF
few,TRBV9,TRBJ1-2,NA,TGTGCCAGCAGCGATAGTGCAGGGCGGGGCTACACCTTC,CASSDSAGRGYTF
NA,TRBV6-5,TRBJ1-1,TRBD1,TGTGCCAGCAGAACACAGGGGGCAATGAACACTGAAGCTTTCTTT,CASRTQGAMNTEAFF
NA,TRBV6-1,TRBJ2-7,TRBD1,TGTGCCAGCAGTGCCACTAAACAGGGGTATGAGCAGTACTTC,CASSATKQGYEQYF
NA,TRBV5-5,TRBJ1-1,NA,TGTGCCAGCAGCTTGGGATGGAGTTACACTGAAGCTTTCTTT,CASSLGWSYTEAFF
NA,TRBV7-9,TRBJ2-5,NA,TGTGCCAGCAGGGGACAAGAGACCCAGTACTTC,CASRGQETQYF
NA,TRBV11-2,TRBJ2-2,NA,TGTGCCAGCAGACGTTCAGGGCCCGGGGAGCTGTTTTTT,CASRRSGPGELFF
NA,TRBV2,TRBJ1-1,NA,TGTGCCAGCAGGGATACAACCTCAAACACTGAAGCTTTCTTT,CASRDTTSNTEAFF
NA,TRBV5-4,TRBJ2-1,NA,TGTGCCAGCAGCTTGGAGCGGCATGAGCAGTTCTTC,CASSLERHEQFF
once,TRBV2,TRBJ2-5,NA,TGTGCCAGCAGCTTACAGGGGGGGAGAAAGACCCAGTACTTC,CASSLQGGRKTQYF
NA,TRBV15,TRBJ2-2,TRBD1,TGTGCCACCAGCAGAGGACAGGATCTAGGGTGGCTTGGACAGGGTGACACCGGGGAGCTGTTTTTT,CATSRGQDLGWLGQGDTGELFF
NA,TRBV2,TRBJ2-1,NA,TGTGCCAGCAGTGGTCAGAGACCGGGACGACTGGTACTTAACTCCTACAATGAGCAGTTCTTC,CASSGQRPGRLVLNSYNEQFF
NA,TRBV6-4,TRBJ2-5,TRBD2,TGTGCCAGCAGTGACCTCGTGGGGCGGGGGGGCCAAGAGACCCAGTACTTC,CASSDLVGRGGQETQYF
NA,TRBV7-2,TRBJ1-1,TRBD1,TGTGCCAGCAGCATCCAGGGACAGGGAAGCACTGAAGCTTTCTTT,CASSIQGQGSTEAFF
NA,TRBV6-5,TRBJ1-4,NA,TGTGCCAGCAGTTACCGTGGAGGGGGTAATGAAAAACTGTTTTTT,CASSYRGGGNEKLFF
NA,TRBV7-6,TRBJ2-3,TRBD1,TGTGCCAGCAGCTCGGGACAGGGGGGCTGGGATACGCAGTATTTT,CASSSGQGGWDTQYF